The rows below give T cell receptor beta chains drawn from one sample of a study of T cell responses to AZD1222 COVID-19 vaccine. Clones were sequenced by immunoSEQ multiplex PCR, and TCRdb holds only the in-frame ones, with some missing. The sample has 180,000 or so clones, under 95% seen once. The sample in question was peripheral blood, obtained 28 days after the second AZD1222 dose. All receptors come from an adult who received the AZD1222 COVID-19 vaccine. The CDR3 runs from the conserved cysteine through the conserved F or W. A D gene is named only where the DNA matches it firmly. Only some rows state a clone size, as once, few, many or a class for expanded clones.

j_call v_call clone_size d_call cdr3_aa cdr3_nt
TRBJ2-1 TRBV28 once TRBD2 CASSSGLAGVSSYNEQFF TGTGCCAGCAGTTCGGGACTAGCGGGGGTTAGCTCCTACAATGAGCAGTTCTTC
TRBJ2-7 TRBV27 NA TRBD1 CASTTPTGTAAYEQYF TGTGCCAGCACCACCCCTACCGGGACAGCCGCCTACGAGCAGTACTTC
TRBJ1-2 TRBV5-1 NA TRBD1 CASTQDRDRTNYGYTF TGCGCCAGCACCCAAGACCGGGACAGGACGAACTATGGCTACACCTTC
TRBJ1-3 TRBV9 NA NA CASSVGGGVDTIYF TGTGCCAGCAGCGTAGGGGGCGGAGTAGACACCATATATTTT
TRBJ2-2 TRBV28 NA NA CASSLDTGELFF TGTGCCAGCAGTTTAGACACCGGGGAGCTGTTTTTT
TRBJ1-2 TRBV24-1 NA NA CATSDRTSPRGYGYTF TGTGCCACCAGTGATCGGACCTCTCCAAGGGGCTATGGCTACACCTTC
TRBJ2-7 TRBV6-5 NA NA CASNRDIHYEQYF TGTGCCAGTAACCGGGACATACACTACGAGCAGTACTTC
TRBJ2-3 TRBV19 NA TRBD1 CASKLGTGSTSTDTQYF TGTGCCAGTAAACTCGGGACAGGGTCGACTAGCACAGATACGCAGTATTTT
TRBJ2-5 TRBV10-3 NA TRBD2 CAIRSAGGQETQYF TGTGCCATCAGGTCGGCGGGGGGTCAAGAGACCCAGTACTTC
TRBJ1-5 TRBV12-3/TRBV12-4 NA NA CASNEGGQPQHF TGTGCCAGCAACGAGGGAGGTCAGCCCCAGCATTTT
TRBJ1-2 TRBV28 NA TRBD1 CASSLTQGAGYGYTF TGTGCCAGCAGTTTGACACAGGGGGCCGGATATGGCTACACCTTC
TRBJ1-5 TRBV5-5 NA NA CASSPSRGGGNQPQHF TGTGCCAGCAGCCCATCTCGAGGGGGAGGCAATCAGCCCCAGCATTTT
TRBJ1-4 TRBV10-3 NA NA CAIGTTNEKLFF TGTGCCATCGGGACCACTAATGAAAAACTGTTTTTT
TRBJ2-5 TRBV27 once NA CASSSPITGQETQYF TGTGCCAGCAGTTCCCCGATCACGGGGCAAGAGACCCAGTACTTC
TRBJ1-2 TRBV7-2 NA NA CASSPMVGREPRGYTF TGTGCCAGCAGCCCCATGGTCGGACGGGAGCCGAGGGGCTACACCTTC